This entry lists 20 T cell receptor beta chains sequenced from one sample in a study of blood T cell repertoires in COVID-19. Profiled with immunoSEQ multiplex PCR; TCRdb holds only in-frame clones, not every one. The table records about 84,000 clones, around 80% of them present only once. The specimen was peripheral blood. These receptors all stem from a woman aged 80 or over with acute or convalescent COVID-19.

This sequence joins TRBV29-1 and TRBJ1-2; 9 nucleotides line up with TRBD1. The germline V gene encodes CDR1 SQVTM and CDR2 ANQGSEA. V shed 7 bases, J shed 4 bases, and the junction held 10 bases outside the gene matches. The CDR3 spans 14 residues. CDR3 loop: CSGTTGTGPYGYTF. The DNA of the CDR3 is TGCAGCGGCACGACCGGGACAGGGCCCTATGGCTACACCTTC.

This chain uses TRBV6-5 with TRBJ2-7, with D maybe TRBD1 (6 bases). The CDR3 is made up of 13 amino acids. Trimming cost V 6 bases and J 2 bases, with 11 bases left between them. Germline V CDR1 and CDR2: MNHEY, SVGAGI. CDR3 DNA sequence: TGTGCCAGCAGCCGGGGACACGCCTACGAGCAGTACTTC. This codes for CASSRGHAYEQYF.

The chain has TRBV19 and TRBJ2-1; 13 bases are shared with TRBD2. CDR1 LNHDA and CDR2 SQIVND come from the germline V gene (reference sequence). The CDR3 runs to 16 residues. V shed 9 bases and J 3 bases; nucleotides not matched to a gene: 8. The CDR3 reads CASQTSGRPIYNEQFF. As DNA, the CDR3 is TGTGCCAGCCAGACTAGCGGGAGGCCGATCTACAATGAGCAGTTCTTC. Full variable domain (missing parts from reference TRBV19 and TRBJ2-1): DGGITQSPKYLFRKEGQNVTLSCEQNLNHDAMYWYRQDPGQGLRLIYYSQIVNDFQKGDIAEGYSVSREKKESFPLTVTSAQKNPTAFYLCASQTSGRPIYNEQFFGPGTRLTVL.

V and J are TRBV11-3 and TRBJ1-1; D perhaps matches TRBD1 (6 bases). Germline CDR1 is SGHNT and CDR2 is YENEEA. The CDR3 is made up of 14 amino acids. Trimming took off 2 bases at V and 0 bases at J, with 7 bases between the two ends. The CDR3 region has the DNA TGTGCCAGCAGCTTAACAGGGTTGAACACTGAAGCTTTCTTT. It specifies CASSLTGLNTEAFF.

The chain carries TRBV29-1 and TRBJ2-5; 10 nucleotides match TRBD2. Trimming at V came to 4 bases and at J to 4 bases, leaving 6 bases not matched to a gene. The CDR3 spans 14 residues. Germline CDR1 and CDR2: SQVTM and ANQGSEA. CDR3 region: CSVVVTSGTETQYF. In DNA form, the CDR3 reads TGCAGCGTTGTTGTCACTAGCGGGACAGAGACCCAGTACTTC.

The chain links TRBV6-6 to TRBJ2-7; 9 positions agree with TRBD1. This CDR3 is 15 amino acids long. Germline V lookup: CDR1 MNHNY, CDR2 SVGAGI (reference sequence). J gave up 2 bases and V 2 bases, and 4 bases lay outside the gene matches. The CDR3 reads CASSYGQGSAYEQYF. The DNA for the CDR3 is TGTGCCAGCAGTTACGGACAGGGGTCCGCCTACGAGCAGTACTTC.

The chain uses TRBV7-2 and TRBJ1-2; 10 nucleotides line up with TRBD1. This CDR3 region has 14 residues. The V and J ends lost 5 bases and 4 bases, in that order; junction bases with no gene match: 4. Germline lookup yields CDR1 SGHTA and CDR2 FQGNSA. This CDR3 is CASSRGQGSYGYTF. Here the CDR3 DNA reads TGTGCCAGCAGCAGGGGACAGGGGAGCTATGGCTACACCTTC. The full variable domain, in which reference TRBV7-2 and TRBJ1-2 provide the parts outside the CDR3, is GAGVSQSPSNKVTEKGKDVELRCDPISGHTALYWYRQSLGQGLEFLIYFQGNSAPDKSGLPSDRFSAERTGGSVSTLTIQRTQQEDSAVYLCASSRGQGSYGYTFGSGTRLTVV.

The gene calls are TRBV7-9 and TRBJ1-4, with 11 bases identical to TRBD1. The CDR3 is 14 residues long. V shed 8 bases, J shed 8 bases, and the junction held 7 bases outside the gene matches. Germline V lookup: CDR1 SEHNR, CDR2 FQNEAQ (reference sequence). This CDR3 is CASQTGTGGEKLFF. CDR3 coding DNA: TGTGCCAGCCAAACCGGGACAGGGGGGGAAAAACTGTTTTTT.

V gene TRBV10-2 combines with J gene TRBJ1-2, with a weak D call TRBD1 (6 bases). V was trimmed by 3 bases and J by 0 bases, leaving 17 bases between them. Germline CDR1 WSHSY, CDR2 SAAADI. The CDR3 consists of 17 residues. The CDR3 loop reads CASSDRADGDTNYGYTF. In DNA form, the CDR3 reads TGCGCCAGCAGTGACCGTGCTGACGGGGACACTAACTATGGCTACACCTTC.

This clone has a handful of counts. The chain has TRBV24-1 and TRBJ1-5; D is possibly TRBD1 (6 bases). V was shortened by 5 bases and J by 4 bases, with 14 bases between the two germline ends. Germline CDR1 and CDR2: KGHDR and SFDVKD. This CDR3 is built from 15 residues. This CDR3 reads CATSALPGENQPQHF. The DNA of the CDR3 is TGTGCCACCAGTGCTCTTCCAGGGGAAAATCAGCCCCAGCATTTT.

V usage is TRBV6-5 and J usage is TRBJ2-7; 9 bases map to TRBD2. This CDR3 spans 15 amino acids. Germline trimming cut 7 bases from V and 0 bases from J; bases unmatched to any gene: 7. CDR1 is MNHEY and CDR2 is SVGAGI in the germline V gene. CDR3 amino acids: CASTDGLALSYEQYF. The DNA for the CDR3 is TGTGCCAGCACCGACGGACTAGCGCTCTCCTACGAGCAGTACTTC.

The chain is built from TRBV9 and TRBJ2-3; D might be TRBD2 (6 bases). The CDR3 is made up of 14 amino acids. Trimming pared 3 bases from V and 6 bases from J, leaving 14 bases between. Germline CDR1 SGDLS, CDR2 YYNGEE. The chain's CDR3 is CASSDGTPRDTQYF. In DNA, the CDR3 is TGTGCCAGCAGCGATGGGACTCCAAGGGATACGCAGTATTTT.

This chain joins TRBV7-2 and TRBJ1-1; D call uncertain. The germline CDR1 and CDR2 sequences are SGHTA and FQGNSA. This CDR3 comprises 15 residues. Trimming took 7 bases from V and 0 from J, leaving 15 bases between them. CDR3 DNA: TGTGCCAGCACCCCCGGAGTCAGTATGAACACTGAAGCTTTCTTT. The encoded protein is CASTPGVSMNTEAFF.

The rearrangement links TRBV5-1 to TRBJ2-3; 9 bases map to TRBD2. This CDR3 comprises 14 residues. CDR1 and CDR2 from the germline V gene are SGHRS and YFSETQ. With V trimmed by 3 bases and J by 6 bases, 5 bases remained unmatched. CDR3 loop: CASSSSGTADTQYF. CDR3 sequence (DNA): TGCGCCAGCAGCTCTAGCGGGACCGCCGATACGCAGTATTTT.

Points on this clone: Germline is not matched at one junction end, which may reflect a read error. The gene calls are TRBV7-7 and TRBJ2-1, with 7 bases fitting TRBD1. The CDR3 has 15 residues. Germline-derived CDR1 and CDR2 are SSHAT and FNYEAQ (reference sequence). The CDR3 loop is CASSLGLGQNNEQFF. In nucleotides, the CDR3 is TGTGCTAGCAGCCTAGGGCTGGGACAGAACAATGAGCAGTTCTTC.

The chain joins TRBV25-1 to TRBJ1-2; D is undetermined. CDR3 length equals 14 residues. The V gene lost 2 bases and the J gene lost 4 bases, with 11 bases spanning the gap. Germline lookup yields CDR1 MGHDK and CDR2 SYGVNS. CDR3 sequence: CASSEPQDFYGYTF. The CDR3 DNA is TGTGCCAGCAGTGAACCACAAGACTTCTATGGCTACACCTTC.

This chain links TRBV10-2 with TRBJ2-5, with D tentatively TRBD1 (5 bases). Looked up from germline, CDR1 is WSHSY and CDR2 is SAAADI. This CDR3 has 13 amino acids. V gave up 7 bases and J gave up 5 bases, with 14 bases separating them. The CDR3 coding sequence is TGCGCCAGCAACACCCAGGGTTTGGAGACCCAGTACTTC. This translates into CASNTQGLETQYF.

This clone was picked up a small number of times. The chain joins TRBV19 to TRBJ2-7, with 8 positions matching TRBD1. Germline assignment: CDR1 LNHDA and CDR2 SQIVND (reference sequence). The CDR3 length is 14 residues. Trimming took 4 bases from V and 1 from J; bases not matched to a gene: 3. The CDR3 sequence: CASSTRQGSYEQYF. CDR3 nucleotide sequence: TGTGCCAGTAGTACCCGACAGGGGTCCTACGAGCAGTACTTC.

A few counts support this clone. DNA of the CDR3: TGTGCTAGTGGGCCGGGACTCGTCGAGCAGTACTTC. It yields the protein CASGPGLVEQYF. The chain couples TRBV12-5 to TRBJ2-7; D might be TRBD2 (6 bases). Germline values: CDR1 LGHNT, CDR2 FRNRAP. The V end lost 6 bases, the J end lost 6 bases, and 12 bases lay between the germline ends. CDR3 length equals 12 residues.

This clone was counted a single time. The chain couples TRBV4-3 to TRBJ2-3; D may be TRBD1 (6 bases). The CDR3 length is 18 residues. CDR1 LGHNA and CDR2 YSLEER come from the germline V gene. V lost 0 bases and J lost 3, with 19 bases in between. The CDR3 spells CASSQDPVIPQGTDTQYF. CDR3 DNA: TGCGCCAGCAGCCAAGATCCGGTAATACCCCAGGGGACAGATACGCAGTATTTT.